Shown below are 9 T cell receptor beta chains from a single sample sequenced in a study of T cell repertoires in cytomegalovirus infection. TCRdb ran MiXCR on the reads and lists one entry per CDR3 protein. The sample holds tens of thousands of distinct CDR3 sequences; around 21% are singletons and the top ten take roughly three quarters. These receptors have no known antigen. Sequenced material: PBMCs, sequenced either directly or after in vitro stimulation (not recorded which). The receptors come from a human donor in good health (CMV status not recorded). Some clones in this sample may be carry-over from other donors' samples.

This clonotype has only a few counts. This chain joins TRBV7-9 and TRBJ2-1; D ambiguous. This CDR3 contains 16 residues. CDR1 and CDR2 from the germline V gene are SEHNR and FQNEAQ (reference sequence). Trimming took 2 bases from V and 0 from J, leaving 11 bases between them. The CDR3 bases are TGTGCCAGCAGCTTACTTTCGGTTAGCTCCTACAATGAGCAGTTCTTC. This sequence encodes CASSLLSVSSYNEQFF.

Of note for this clonotype: Germline and junction disagree at one end, which may indicate a read error. The chain is built from TRBV6-8 and TRBJ2-2, with no clear D. The CDR3 extends over 12 amino acids. Germline assignment: CDR1 MNHGY and CDR2 SAAAGT. The CDR3 DNA reads TGTGCCAACAGTTACTCCCACGGGGAGCTGTTTTTT. Its translation: CANSYSHGELFF.

This clonotype has at least ten counts. This chain uses TRBV7-8 with TRBJ2-1; 11 bases match TRBD2. Trimming cost V 4 bases and J 7 bases; bases outside gene matches: 6. This CDR3 spans 15 amino acids. Germline loops: CDR1 SGHVS, CDR2 FQNEAQ. The CDR3 reads CASSSTSGSSNEQFF. Written as DNA, the CDR3 is TGTGCCAGCAGCTCTACTAGCGGGAGTTCGAATGAGCAGTTCTTC.

This clonotype has just a few counts. V gene TRBV2 combines with J gene TRBJ1-5, with D perhaps TRBD1 (5 bases). There are 13 residues in the CDR3. With 7 bases removed from V and 7 bases from J, the gap between germline ends came to 14 bases. CDR1 is SNHLY, CDR2 FYNNEI, per germline. CDR3 sequence: CASNDGATQPQHF. The CDR3 DNA reads TGTGCCAGCAACGACGGGGCGACGCAGCCCCAGCATTTT.

This clonotype was seen only a few times. The chain combines TRBV7-9 with TRBJ2-4, with D perhaps matching TRBD2 (5 bases). This CDR3 is 17 amino acids long. V was shortened by 2 bases and J by 5 bases, with 19 bases between the two germline ends. Germline lookup yields CDR1 SEHNR and CDR2 FQNEAQ (reference sequence). The CDR3 region is CASSLPALGSGENIQYF. Here the CDR3 DNA reads TGTGCCAGCAGCTTACCCGCCTTAGGGAGCGGAGAAAACATTCAGTACTTC. Together with reference TRBV7-9 and TRBJ2-4, the CDR3 gives the full variable domain: DTGVSQNPRHKITKRGQNVTFRCDPISEHNRLYWYRQTLGQGPEFLTYFQNEAQLEKSRLLSDRFSAERPKGSFSTLEIQRTEQGDSAMYLCASSLPALGSGENIQYFGAGTRLSVL.

This clonotype was counted at least ten times. The rearrangement uses TRBV12-3 or TRBV12-4 and TRBJ2-1, with 14 positions matching TRBD2. V lost 6 bases, J lost 7 bases, and 8 bases stayed unmatched. CDR3 length: 16 amino acids. CDR3 DNA sequence: TGTGCCAGCAGAGTATCCGGGACTAGCGGGAGTAATGAGCAGTTCTTC. It translates to CASRVSGTSGSNEQFF.

This clonotype has just a few counts. The chain links TRBV27 to TRBJ2-1, with 7 positions matching TRBD2. The CDR3 is 14 residues long. V shed 9 bases and J 0 bases; nucleotides not matched to a gene: 5. In germline, CDR1 is MNHEY, CDR2 SMNVEV (reference sequence). The CDR3 bases are TGTGCCAGTTGCCAGCGGGGCTCCTACAATGAGCAGTTCTTC. This codes for CASCQRGSYNEQFF.

Ten or more counts support this clonotype. The rearrangement uses TRBV7-6 and TRBJ1-5, with a possible D match to TRBD1 (5 bases). The CDR3 length is 15 residues. Germline assignment: CDR1 SGHVS and CDR2 FNYEAQ. V lost 1 base and J 6 bases, leaving 13 bases between the germline ends. The CDR3 sequence is CASSLVWGEGQPQHF. The CDR3 DNA is TGTGCCAGCAGCTTAGTGTGGGGGGAAGGTCAGCCCCAGCATTTT. Full variable domain (remainder filled in from reference TRBV7-6 and TRBJ1-5): GAGVSQSPRYKVTKRGQDVALRCDPISGHVSLYWYRQALGQGPEFLTYFNYEAQQDKSGLPNDRFSAERPEGSISTLTIQRTEQRDSAMYRCASSLVWGEGQPQHFGDGTRLSIL.

This chain uses TRBV27 with TRBJ1-6; D uncertain. The V gene lost 2 bases and the J gene lost 9 bases, with 2 bases spanning the gap. The CDR3 is made up of 11 amino acids. Germline V gene lookup returns CDR1 MNHEY and CDR2 SMNVEV (reference sequence). CDR3 sequence reads: CASSLGSPLHF. The CDR3 bases are TGTGCCAGCAGTTTAGGTTCACCCCTCCACTTT.